The source of this T cell receptor (beta chain) is a study of blood T cell repertoires in COVID-19. Study background: Two negative PCRs, clearance, or symptom resolution had been documented for recovered Cohort 3 donors. The study drew acute and convalescent COVID-19 samples from the United States, Italy and Spain.

Original processing methods: Amplification from reference gene primers served as the basis for estimated nucleated cell counts. TCRdb keeps only in-frame clones here, not all; method: immunoSEQ multiplex PCR. V and J calls and clone size are given by that table; D and trimming were obtained from the DNA. The sample lists some 300,000 clones; more than 75% were seen once. Participants were aged about 18 to 90 years, lived in 20 to 25 US areas, and enrolled virtually. The CDR3 loop spans 14 amino acids. Germline V gene data show CDR1 as SGHDN and CDR2 as FVKESK. Germline trimming cut 3 bases from V and 6 bases from J; bases unmatched to any gene: 4.

This clonotype was obtained from an older woman in a cohort exposed to, infected with or recovered from COVID-19 (not recorded which). The chain has TRBV14 and TRBJ2-3, with 9 bases lining up with TRBD2. The material sequenced was PBMCs or T cells enriched from blood (not recorded which). CDR3 coding DNA: TGTGCCAGCAGCCAGATAGCGGGAGAGGATACGCAGTATTTT. This encodes CASSQIAGEDTQYF.